The 17 T cell receptor beta chains below come from one sample, sequenced in a study of blood T cell repertoires in COVID-19. Assay: immunoSEQ multiplex PCR; the TCRdb copy retains only in-frame clones and omits some. This table has more than 35,000 clones, roughly 78% appearing once. The sequencing sample was made of peripheral blood. All receptors derive from a woman aged 70-85 years with acute or convalescent COVID-19.

The chain has TRBV3-1 (or the pseudogene TRBV3-2) and TRBJ2-3; possible D gene TRBD1, 6 bases. This CDR3 region has 15 residues. Trimming shortened V by 1 base and J by 2 bases, and 10 bases separated the two germline ends. Germline CDR1 is LGHDT and CDR2 is YNNKEL (reference sequence). This CDR3 reads CASSQGWDNTDTQYF. CDR3 nucleotides: TGTGCCAGCAGCCAAGGTTGGGACAACACAGATACGCAGTATTTT.

This chain connects TRBV5-4 to TRBJ2-6; D ambiguous. Between the trimmed V and J ends, which lost 4 bases and 2 bases, there was a span of 13 bases. This CDR3 contains 16 residues. Germline CDR1 is SGHNT and CDR2 is YYREEE (reference sequence). The CDR3 region is CASSGQRATGANVLTF. The DNA of the CDR3 is TGTGCCAGCAGCGGGCAGAGAGCTACTGGGGCCAACGTCCTGACTTTC.

This chain connects TRBV19 to TRBJ2-1; 15 nucleotides agree with TRBD2. V lost 9 bases and J lost 7; bases outside the gene matches: 16. The CDR3 totals 18 residues. CDR1 is LNHDA, CDR2 SQIVND, per germline (reference sequence). The CDR3 DNA reads TGTGCCAGCAACCAAGGGTTACCCGGGACTAGCGGGGGGAATGAGCAGTTCTTC. This gives the protein CASNQGLPGTSGGNEQFF.

The genes are TRBV15 and TRBJ2-4; 7 bases line up with TRBD2. There are 16 residues in the CDR3. V dropped 5 bases and J dropped 0; count of bases not matched to a gene: 7. The germline V gene encodes CDR1 LNHNV and CDR2 YYDKDF (reference sequence). CDR3 DNA: TGTGCCACCAGCGGAACTAGCGCTCTAGCCAAAAACATTCAGTACTTC. Amino acids: CATSGTSALAKNIQYF.

The chain joins TRBV12-3 or TRBV12-4 to TRBJ1-4; tentatively, D is TRBD1 (5 bases). The CDR3 contains 13 residues. The V gene lost 4 bases and the J gene lost 4 bases, with 7 bases spanning the gap. CDR3 region: CASSSQGNEKLFF. The CDR3, as DNA: TGTGCCAGCAGTTCCCAGGGTAATGAAAAACTGTTTTTT.

The chain uses TRBV6-6 and TRBJ1-1; tentatively, D is TRBD1 (5 bases). The CDR3 loop spans 15 amino acids. Trimming removed 0 bases from V and 4 bases from J, with 12 bases in between. CDR1 MNHNY and CDR2 SVGAGI come from the germline V gene (reference sequence). CDR3 amino acids: CASSYSFGGVTEAFF. The CDR3 coding sequence is TGTGCCAGCAGTTACTCTTTCGGGGGAGTCACTGAAGCTTTCTTT.

CDR3 sequence reads: CASSIDWDSGNQPQHF. The CDR3 nucleotides read TGTGCCAGTAGTATAGACTGGGACAGCGGCAATCAGCCCCAGCATTTT. This chain joins TRBV19 and TRBJ1-5; the match to TRBD1 covers 7 bases. CDR1 is LNHDA and CDR2 is SQIVND in the germline V gene (reference sequence). The CDR3 has 16 amino acids. Losses at the gene ends were 0 bases for V and 2 bases for J; bases not matched to a gene: 4.

V is TRBV27 and J is TRBJ1-5, with D possibly matching TRBD1 (5 bases). Germline V CDR1 and CDR2: MNHEY, SMNVEV (reference sequence). This CDR3 is 15 amino acids long. Trimming removed 8 bases at V and 3 bases at J, with 17 bases between. CDR3 DNA sequence: TGTGCCAGCTCTTGGGGCACAGGTGACAATCAGCCCCAGCATTTT. This sequence encodes CASSWGTGDNQPQHF.

The chain joins TRBV11-2 to TRBJ2-1; 12 bases fit TRBD2. Germline V CDR1 and CDR2: SGHAT, FQNNGV. Trimming took 5 bases from V and 3 from J; bases not matched to a gene: 5. This CDR3 spans 16 amino acids. CDR3 in DNA: TGTGCCAGCAGCCCCGGACTAGCGGGGATCTACAATGAGCAGTTCTTC. This gives the protein CASSPGLAGIYNEQFF.

The chain has TRBV5-1 and TRBJ1-1; TRBD1 matches 9 bases. After removal of 4 bases from V and 3 bases from J, the junction contained 13 bases not matched to a gene. The CDR3 contains 17 residues. Germline lookup yields CDR1 SGHRS and CDR2 YFSETQ. CDR3 loop: CASSPEPQGAGDTEAFF. In DNA, the CDR3 is TGCGCCAGCAGCCCAGAACCACAGGGGGCAGGGGACACTGAAGCTTTCTTT.

The chain recombines TRBV5-1 with TRBJ2-1; a possible D gene is TRBD1 (5 bases). There are 13 residues in the CDR3. Germline loops: CDR1 SGHRS, CDR2 YFSETQ. V was cut by 0 bases and J by 6 bases, with 7 bases left in between. The CDR3 sequence is CASSLGQGNEQFF. The CDR3 DNA is TGCGCCAGCAGCTTGGGTCAGGGCAATGAGCAGTTCTTC.

The V call is TRBV29-1, the J call TRBJ2-1; maybe TRBD2 (6 bases). CDR1 is SQVTM, CDR2 ANQGSEA, per germline. The V end was cut by 2 bases, the J end by 12 bases, with 17 bases between. The CDR3 is made up of 13 amino acids. CDR3 protein: CSVESGTGLRQFF. In DNA form, the CDR3 reads TGCAGCGTTGAATCGGGGACGGGACTCAGGCAGTTCTTC.

This clone was counted only a few times. The rearrangement joins TRBV11-1 to TRBJ2-1; D uncertain. The V gene lost 0 bases and the J gene lost 4 bases, with 4 bases spanning the gap. Germline assignment: CDR1 SGHAT and CDR2 FQDESV (reference sequence). The CDR3 consists of 13 residues. The CDR3 DNA is TGTGCCAGCAGCTTAGCGCTATACAATGAGCAGTTCTTC. This codes for CASSLALYNEQFF.

This clone occurred a few times. This rearrangement joins TRBV5-5 to TRBJ1-1; 9 bases match TRBD1. Germline CDR1 and CDR2: SGHKS and YYEKEE (reference sequence). This CDR3 has 15 amino acids. V lost 2 bases, J lost 1 base, and 3 bases stayed unmatched. CDR3 loop: CASSLQGAENTEAFF. In nucleotides, the CDR3 is TGTGCCAGCAGCTTACAGGGGGCCGAGAACACTGAAGCTTTCTTT.

The chain recombines TRBV11-3 with TRBJ2-1, with 9 bases matching TRBD2. This CDR3 has 15 residues. With 1 base clipped from V and 6 bases from J, the junction kept 4 bases outside the gene matches. The germline V gene has CDR1 SGHNT and CDR2 YENEEA. The CDR3 loop is CASSLGAGGPNEQFF. The CDR3 bases are TGTGCCAGCAGCTTAGGTGCGGGGGGGCCCAATGAGCAGTTCTTC.

The rearrangement links TRBV2 to TRBJ1-5; no clear D. V was trimmed by 8 bases and J by 2 bases, leaving 13 bases between them. Germline V CDR1 and CDR2: SNHLY, FYNNEI. The CDR3 contains 14 residues. In DNA, the CDR3 is TGTGCCAGCGGTCTCCAACTGGGCAATCAGCCCCAGCATTTT. As protein: CASGLQLGNQPQHF.

The gene calls are TRBV28 and TRBJ1-5; 8 nucleotides match TRBD1. The CDR3 contains 15 residues. Per germline, CDR1 MDHEN and CDR2 SYDVKM. The V gene end was trimmed by 5 bases and the J gene end by 7 bases; junction bases not matched to a gene: 10. This CDR3 is CASSPGTGYDQPQHF. The DNA of the CDR3 is TGTGCCAGCAGTCCCGGGACAGGCTATGACCAGCCCCAGCATTTT.